The 26 T cell receptor beta chains given below trace back to one sample, sequenced in a study of cytomegalovirus exposure and HLA in healthy donors. A multiplex PCR was run with 60 Vbeta primers and 13 Jbeta primers. TCRdb's copy holds only in-frame clones and misses some; the assay was immunoSEQ multiplex PCR. The sample has under 200,000 clones, around 85% seen once. Sequenced material: PBMCs. Source of these receptors: a man aged 40-49 years in good health and CMV-seropositive.

This chain connects TRBV6-1 to TRBJ2-1; the match to TRBD1 covers 9 bases. From germline, CDR1 is MNHNS and CDR2 SASEGT. V was clipped by 6 bases and J by 5 bases; unmatched bases: 8. CDR3 length equals 15 residues. The CDR3 bases are TGTGCCAGCAGCCCCGGGACAGGGTTGGACAATGAGCAGTTCTTC. Amino acids: CASSPGTGLDNEQFF.

V usage is TRBV7-9 and J usage is TRBJ2-7, with D possibly being TRBD2 (6 bases). The germline V gene encodes CDR1 SEHNR and CDR2 FQNEAQ (reference sequence). Trimming pared 4 bases from V and 2 bases from J, leaving 9 bases between. The CDR3 extends over 13 amino acids. The chain's CDR3 is CASSWGVAYEQYF. Written as DNA, the CDR3 is TGTGCCAGCAGCTGGGGGGTCGCCTACGAGCAGTACTTC.

This clone appeared a single time. The V and J genes are TRBV4-3 and TRBJ2-7, with D perhaps TRBD2 (7 bases). The CDR3 loop spans 16 amino acids. The germline V and J ends were trimmed by 5 bases and 4 bases, with 21 bases remaining between them. The germline V gene encodes CDR1 LGHNA and CDR2 YSLEER. The CDR3 DNA reads TGCGCCAGCAGCGAGGGGTTAGGGGGGGGCCTTTACGAGCAGTACTTC. Amino acid sequence: CASSEGLGGGLYEQYF.

This chain joins TRBV19 and TRBJ1-2; no clear D. CDR3 length: 13 amino acids. The germline V gene encodes CDR1 LNHDA and CDR2 SQIVND (reference sequence). Trimming cost V 8 bases and J 4 bases, with 14 bases left between them. The CDR3 reads CASLTAGSYGYTF. The DNA for the CDR3 is TGTGCCAGTCTCACCGCCGGGAGCTATGGCTACACCTTC.

This clone came up a few times. V is TRBV9 and J is TRBJ2-7; TRBD1 aligns across 7 bases. CDR3 length: 15 amino acids. V dropped 1 base and J dropped 4; count of bases not matched to a gene: 8. The germline CDR1 and CDR2 sequences are SGDLS and YYNGEE. The CDR3 protein is CASSVFAGGVYEQYF. DNA of the CDR3: TGTGCCAGCAGCGTATTTGCAGGGGGTGTTTACGAGCAGTACTTC.

This sequence joins TRBV5-1 and TRBJ1-2; D is unresolved. The CDR3 has 17 residues. Germline CDR1 SGHRS, CDR2 YFSETQ. Trimming pared 4 bases from V and 0 bases from J, leaving 19 bases between. This CDR3 reads CASSPGGWRETNYGYTF. CDR3 sequence (DNA): TGCGCCAGCAGCCCCGGAGGTTGGCGGGAAACTAACTATGGCTACACCTTC.

To note about this clone: One end of the junction does not line up with germline, which may come from a read error. This chain links TRBV7-7 with TRBJ2-3; 7 bases are a match to TRBD2. Germline values: CDR1 SSHAT, CDR2 FNYEAQ (reference sequence). The CDR3 extends over 17 amino acids. The CDR3 region is CASSLGPAGRSTDTQYF. CDR3 sequence (DNA): TGTGCTAGCAGCTTAGGGCCAGCGGGGCGTAGCACAGATACGCAGTATTTT.

A few counts support this clone. The J gene is TRBJ2-7, the V gene TRBV27; 10 positions match TRBD2. CDR3 length equals 16 residues. The trim removed 2 bases at V and 7 bases at J, leaving 11 bases unmatched. In germline, CDR1 is MNHEY, CDR2 SMNVEV (reference sequence). CDR3 DNA sequence: TGTGCCAGCAGTTTAATTAGAGCGGGGGGGCCGGGGGAGCAGTACTTC. Encoded protein: CASSLIRAGGPGEQYF.

The chain recombines TRBV6-5 with TRBJ1-1; the match to TRBD1 covers 7 bases. Per germline, CDR1 MNHEY and CDR2 SVGAGI. With 8 bases clipped from V and 5 bases from J, the junction kept 2 bases outside the gene matches. This CDR3 region has 11 residues. The CDR3 spells CASDRATEAFF. CDR3 nucleotides: TGTGCCAGCGACAGGGCTACTGAAGCTTTCTTT.

This rearrangement joins TRBV7-9 to TRBJ1-1, with 7 bases identical to TRBD1. Unmatched junction bases numbered 8, after V lost 3 bases and J lost 7 bases. Germline CDR1 reads SEHNR; CDR2 reads FQNEAQ (reference sequence). The CDR3 sequence is 14 residues long. The CDR3 here is CASSFPEGGLEAFF. In DNA, the CDR3 is TGTGCCAGCAGCTTCCCGGAAGGGGGCCTTGAAGCTTTCTTT.

The chain couples TRBV19 to TRBJ2-7; a weak D match, TRBD1 (6 bases). Germline values: CDR1 LNHDA, CDR2 SQIVND (reference sequence). This CDR3 has 16 amino acids. V was pared by 4 bases and J by 7 bases, with 23 bases between. The CDR3 nucleotides read TGTGCCAGTAGTACTTCAGGTCCAGGGGCCCTTGGGGAGCAGTACTTC. Protein product: CASSTSGPGALGEQYF.

CDR3 in DNA: TGTGCCAGCAGCCCGACGGTCTGGGCCACTGAAGCTTTCTTT. Amino acid sequence: CASSPTVWATEAFF. The rearrangement joins TRBV9 to TRBJ1-1; D remains unclear. The germline CDR1 and CDR2 sequences are SGDLS and YYNGEE. V lost 4 bases to trimming and J lost 4 bases, with 14 bases between them. CDR3 size: 14 residues.

This clone was observed once. The gene calls are TRBV7-9 and TRBJ2-7; D is unclear. CDR1 is SEHNR and CDR2 is FQNEAQ in the germline V gene (reference sequence). Trimming left V 6 bases short and J 5 bases short, with 17 bases between. The CDR3 spans 14 residues. The CDR3 here is CASSSRQSIHEQYF. CDR3 nucleotides: TGTGCCAGCAGTAGCCGTCAGAGTATCCACGAGCAGTACTTC.

The rearrangement uses TRBV9 and TRBJ1-1; D is possibly TRBD1 (6 bases). Trimming stripped 3 bases from V and 0 bases from J, with 15 bases between. The CDR3 totals 16 residues. Germline V gene lookup returns CDR1 SGDLS and CDR2 YYNGEE. The CDR3 nucleotides are TGTGCCAGCAGCGCGCCCAGGGGAGCGTTGAACACTGAAGCTTTCTTT. This sequence encodes CASSAPRGALNTEAFF.

This chain joins TRBV19 and TRBJ1-2; D is possibly TRBD1 (5 bases). The CDR3 contains 15 residues. Germline V gene sequence: CDR1 LNHDA, CDR2 SQIVND (reference sequence). Trimming cost V 3 bases and J 4 bases, with 15 bases left between them. The CDR3 bases are TGTGCCAGTAGTATGGGGCAGCTCTACTCCTATGGCTACACCTTC. Translation gives CASSMGQLYSYGYTF.

This rearrangement joins TRBV18 to TRBJ2-3, with D tentatively TRBD1 (5 bases). V lost 4 bases and J 6 bases, leaving 20 bases between the germline ends. This CDR3 comprises 16 residues. Germline CDR1 reads KGHSH; CDR2 reads LQKENI. This chain's CDR3 is CASSQNSGQGTDTQYF. The DNA of the CDR3 is TGTGCCAGCTCACAGAATTCCGGGCAGGGTACGGATACGCAGTATTTT.

This clone was seen just once. This chain links TRBV5-4 with TRBJ1-2; 7 nucleotides agree with TRBD1. Germline lookup yields CDR1 SGHNT and CDR2 YYREEE (reference sequence). This CDR3 has 14 amino acids. V shed 4 bases, J shed 5 bases, and the junction held 8 bases outside the gene matches. The chain's CDR3 is CASSIAGTEYGYTF. For the CDR3, the DNA is TGTGCCAGCAGCATCGCCGGGACAGAGTATGGCTACACCTTC.

The chain couples TRBV18 to TRBJ1-5, with unresolved D. This CDR3 is 20 amino acids long. CDR1 and CDR2 from the germline V gene are KGHSH and LQKENI. V was shortened by 1 base and J by 2 bases, with 24 bases between the two germline ends. The DNA for the CDR3 is TGTGCCAGCTCACCACTGGCCTTGGCATCGGCCCGGGGAGGCAATCAGCCCCAGCATTTT. Protein product: CASSPLALASARGGNQPQHF.

J is TRBJ2-7 and V is TRBV4-3, with D perhaps matching TRBD1 (5 bases). Germline V gives CDR1 LGHNA, CDR2 YSLEER. The CDR3 has 15 residues. Between the trimmed V and J ends, which lost 1 base and 3 bases, there was a span of 13 bases. CDR3 region: CASSQGVDTSYEQYF. CDR3 nucleotides: TGCGCCAGCAGCCAAGGTGTGGACACAAGCTACGAGCAGTACTTC.

The chain recombines TRBV12-5 with TRBJ2-1; 7 bases line up with TRBD1. V lost 5 bases to trimming and J lost 2 bases; unmatched junction nucleotides: 3. This CDR3 spans 14 amino acids. Germline CDR1 and CDR2: LGHNT and FRNRAP. CDR3 protein: CASGGGQPYNEQFF. Here the CDR3 DNA reads TGTGCTAGTGGTGGGGGACAGCCCTACAATGAGCAGTTCTTC.

The chain links TRBV5-5 to TRBJ2-7, with TRBD1 identical over 8 bases. CDR3 length: 14 amino acids. Germline CDR1 SGHKS, CDR2 YYEKEE (reference sequence). Trimming removed 2 bases from V and 3 bases from J; junction bases left unmatched: 4. CDR3 sequence (DNA): TGTGCCAGCAGCTTAGGCGACAGGGGCTACGAGCAGTACTTC. Its protein is CASSLGDRGYEQYF.

The rearrangement joins TRBV19 to TRBJ1-5; TRBD1 might be the D (6 bases). From germline, CDR1 is LNHDA and CDR2 SQIVND (reference sequence). This CDR3 contains 13 residues. Between the trimmed V and J ends, which lost 6 bases and 7 bases, there was a span of 13 bases. This chain's CDR3 is CASRAPGDQPQHF. The CDR3 bases are TGTGCCAGTAGGGCCCCAGGGGACCAGCCCCAGCATTTT.

This clone was seen just once. This rearrangement joins TRBV29-1 to TRBJ1-2, with 9 positions matching TRBD1. The V gene end was trimmed by 1 base and the J gene end by 5 bases; junction bases not matched to a gene: 2. CDR3 length: 13 amino acids. The germline V gene encodes CDR1 SQVTM and CDR2 ANQGSEA. Here the CDR3 reads CSVEGTGAYGYTF. The CDR3 bases are TGCAGCGTTGAAGGGACAGGGGCTTATGGCTACACCTTC.

The rearrangement joins TRBV5-6 to TRBJ1-2, with a possible D match to TRBD1 (6 bases). The CDR3 contains 15 residues. With 4 bases removed from V and 8 bases from J, the gap between germline ends came to 21 bases. Per germline, CDR1 SGHDT and CDR2 YYEEEE. The CDR3 DNA follows: TGTGCCAGCAGCCCATATCTAGCTCAGGGGTACGGCTACACCTTC. This encodes CASSPYLAQGYGYTF.

This clone was seen a few times. The genes are TRBV7-9 and TRBJ1-2; TRBD1 matches 7 bases. The germline CDR1 and CDR2 sequences are SEHNR and FQNEAQ (reference sequence). J gave up 4 bases and V 3 bases, and 5 bases lay outside the gene matches. The CDR3 spans 14 residues. The CDR3 region is CASSFQGDTYGYTF. Written as DNA, the CDR3 is TGTGCCAGCAGCTTCCAGGGGGACACCTATGGCTACACCTTC.

The genes are TRBV21-1 and TRBJ2-7; no DNA check was done on the table's D call, TRBD2. TRBV21-1 is tagged as a pseudogene. The CDR3 spans 18 residues. The CDR3 here is CASSKVIGPGEPLYEQYF. CDR3 DNA sequence: TGTGCCAGCAGCAAAGTTATCGGCCCCGGGGAACCGTTGTACGAGCAGTACTTC.